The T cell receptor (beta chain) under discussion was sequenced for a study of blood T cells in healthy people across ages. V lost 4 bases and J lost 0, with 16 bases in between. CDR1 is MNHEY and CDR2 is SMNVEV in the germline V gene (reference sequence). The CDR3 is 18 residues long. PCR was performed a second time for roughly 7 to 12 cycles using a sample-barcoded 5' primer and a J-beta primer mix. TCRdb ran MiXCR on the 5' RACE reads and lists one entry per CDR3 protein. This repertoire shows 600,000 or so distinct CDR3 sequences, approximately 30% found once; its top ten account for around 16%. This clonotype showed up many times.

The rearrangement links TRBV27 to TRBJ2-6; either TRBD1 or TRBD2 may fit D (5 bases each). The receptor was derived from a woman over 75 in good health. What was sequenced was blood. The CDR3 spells CASSSPGRMSSGANVLTF. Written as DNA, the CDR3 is TGTGCCAGCAGTTCGCCGGGACGGATGAGCTCTGGGGCCAACGTCCTGACTTTC.